What follows describes a single T cell receptor (beta chain). This clonotype is labeled medium-sized (0.01 to 0.1%). Its binding antigen is unknown. No much larger clone exists at a distance of one base, and base qualities are not known. Library generation was performed with PCR. The reads were generated on an Illumina HiSeq 2500. TCRdb passed the public sequencing reads through fastp at Q25 and MiXCR, retaining productive beta sequences. All rows with the same CDR3 protein become a single entry with the most common DNA and genes. The sample records roughly 2,200 distinct CDR3 sequences, roughly a sixth of which are singletons. Less than 30% of the sample is held by the ten biggest clonotypes. V loses 0 bases of germline sequence and J loses 9 bases, and the interval between the two ends is 9 bases. The germline V gene yields KGHSH for CDR1 and LQKENI for CDR2. The CDR3 goes from the cysteine to the phenylalanine over 14 residues. Only CDR3 DNA remains: 42 bases, in frame from the first base.

The sample belongs to a study of CXCR3 chemokines and chemotherapy response in bladder cancer (dated 2022 in TCRdb). Broadly, across the study: The study tested whether activity of the CXCR3 chemokine system within human bladder cancer tumors predicted response to chemotherapy.

This specimen was collected from a patient whose treatment included neoadjuvant chemotherapy. The sequence was collected from a human donor with bladder cancer that responded to neoadjuvant chemotherapy. This sequence uses TRBV18 and TRBJ2-6, with the D gene too uncertain to name. The DNA sequence is as follows: TGTGCCAGCTCACCACCGGAAAACTACAACGTCCTGACTTTC. Its protein reads: CASSPPENYNVLTF. The reference TRBV18 and TRBJ2-6 proteins fill in what lies around the CDR3, so the full variable domain reads NAGVMQNPRHLVRRRGQEARLRCSPMKGHSHVYWYRQLPEEGLKFMVYLQKENIIDESGMPKERFSAEFPKEGPSILRIQQVVRGDSAAYFCASSPPENYNVLTFGAGSRLTVL.